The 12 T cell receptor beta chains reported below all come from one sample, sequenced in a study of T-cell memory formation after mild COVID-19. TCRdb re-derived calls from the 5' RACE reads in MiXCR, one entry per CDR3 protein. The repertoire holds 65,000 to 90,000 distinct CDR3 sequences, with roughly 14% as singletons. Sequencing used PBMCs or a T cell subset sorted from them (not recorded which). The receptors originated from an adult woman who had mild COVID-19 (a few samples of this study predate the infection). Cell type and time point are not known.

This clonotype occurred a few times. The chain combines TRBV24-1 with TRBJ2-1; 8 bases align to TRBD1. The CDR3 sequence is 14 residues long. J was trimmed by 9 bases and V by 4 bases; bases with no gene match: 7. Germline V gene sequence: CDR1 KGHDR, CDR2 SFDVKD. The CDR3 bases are TGTGCCACCAGTGAAGAGTCAGGGGGCAGTGAGCAGTTCTTC. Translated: CATSEESGGSEQFF.

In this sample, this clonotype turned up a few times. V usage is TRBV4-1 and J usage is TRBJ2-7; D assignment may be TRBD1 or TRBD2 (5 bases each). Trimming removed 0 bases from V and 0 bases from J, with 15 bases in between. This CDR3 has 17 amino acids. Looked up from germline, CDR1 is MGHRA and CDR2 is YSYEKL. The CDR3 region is CASSQEGVPGYSYEQYF. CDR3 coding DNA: TGCGCCAGCAGCCAAGAGGGGGTTCCAGGATACTCCTACGAGCAGTACTTC.

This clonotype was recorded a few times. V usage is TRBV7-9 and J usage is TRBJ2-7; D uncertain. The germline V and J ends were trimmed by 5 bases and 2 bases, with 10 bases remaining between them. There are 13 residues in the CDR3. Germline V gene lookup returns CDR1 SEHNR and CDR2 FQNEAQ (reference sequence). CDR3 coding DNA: TGTGCCAGCAGCGACGGATTCGCCTACGAGCAGTACTTC. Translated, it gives CASSDGFAYEQYF.

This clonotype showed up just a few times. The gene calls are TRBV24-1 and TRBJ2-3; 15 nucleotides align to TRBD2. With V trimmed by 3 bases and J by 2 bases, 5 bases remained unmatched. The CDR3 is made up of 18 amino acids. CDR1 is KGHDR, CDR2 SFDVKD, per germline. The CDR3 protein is CATSDLGTSGRTTDTQYF. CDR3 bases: TGTGCCACCAGTGATCTGGGGACTAGCGGGAGGACCACAGATACGCAGTATTTT.

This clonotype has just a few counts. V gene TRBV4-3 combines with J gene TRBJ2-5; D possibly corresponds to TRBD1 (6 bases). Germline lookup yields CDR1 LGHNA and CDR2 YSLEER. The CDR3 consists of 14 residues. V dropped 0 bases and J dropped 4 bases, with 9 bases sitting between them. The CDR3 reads CASSQETGIETQYF. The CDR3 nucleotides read TGCGCCAGCAGCCAAGAAACAGGGATAGAGACCCAGTACTTC.

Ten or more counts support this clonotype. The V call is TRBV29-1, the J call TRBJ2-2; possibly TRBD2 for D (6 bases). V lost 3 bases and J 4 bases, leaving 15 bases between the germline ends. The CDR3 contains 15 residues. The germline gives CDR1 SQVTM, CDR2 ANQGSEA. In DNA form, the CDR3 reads TGCAGCGTTGATCTGGAGGGCCAGGGCACCGGGGAGCTGTTTTTT. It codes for CSVDLEGQGTGELFF.

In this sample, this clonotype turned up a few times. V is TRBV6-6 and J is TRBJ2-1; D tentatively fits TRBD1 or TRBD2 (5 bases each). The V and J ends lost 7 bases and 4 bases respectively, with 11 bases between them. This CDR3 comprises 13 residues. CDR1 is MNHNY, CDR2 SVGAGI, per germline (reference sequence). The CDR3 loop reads CASTGTTYNEQFF. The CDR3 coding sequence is TGTGCCAGCACCGGGACCACGTACAATGAGCAGTTCTTC.

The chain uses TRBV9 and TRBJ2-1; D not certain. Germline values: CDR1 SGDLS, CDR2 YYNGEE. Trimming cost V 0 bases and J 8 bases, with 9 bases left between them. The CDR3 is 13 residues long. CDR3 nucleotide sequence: TGTGCCAGCAGCGTAGGGGGTCTCGATGAGCAGTTCTTC. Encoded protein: CASSVGGLDEQFF.

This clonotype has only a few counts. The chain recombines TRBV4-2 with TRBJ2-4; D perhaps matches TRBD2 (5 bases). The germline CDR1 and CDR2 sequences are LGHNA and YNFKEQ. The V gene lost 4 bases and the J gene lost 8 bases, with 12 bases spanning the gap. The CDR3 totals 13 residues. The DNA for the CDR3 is TGTGCCAGCAGCCCATCTTCGGAGGACATTCAGTACTTC. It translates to CASSPSSEDIQYF.

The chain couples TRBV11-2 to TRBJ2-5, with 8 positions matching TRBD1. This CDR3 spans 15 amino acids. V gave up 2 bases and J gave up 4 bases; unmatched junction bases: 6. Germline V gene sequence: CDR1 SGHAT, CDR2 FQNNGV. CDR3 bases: TGTGCCAGCAGCTTATACTGGACAGGGAGAGAGACCCAGTACTTC. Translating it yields CASSLYWTGRETQYF.

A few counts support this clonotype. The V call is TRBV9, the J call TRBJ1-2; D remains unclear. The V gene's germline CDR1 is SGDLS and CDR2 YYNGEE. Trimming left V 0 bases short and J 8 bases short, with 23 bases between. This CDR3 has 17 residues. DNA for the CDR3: TGTGCCAGCAGCGTAGTAGACTCCCTCGAATACTCGTTAGGCTACACCTTC. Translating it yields CASSVVDSLEYSLGYTF.

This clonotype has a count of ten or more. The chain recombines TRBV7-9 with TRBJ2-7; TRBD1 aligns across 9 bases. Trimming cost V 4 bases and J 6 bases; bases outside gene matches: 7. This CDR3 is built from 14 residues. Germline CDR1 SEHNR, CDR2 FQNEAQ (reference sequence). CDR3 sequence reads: CASSSGTGTGEQYF. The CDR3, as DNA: TGTGCCAGCAGCTCCGGGACAGGGACCGGCGAGCAGTACTTC. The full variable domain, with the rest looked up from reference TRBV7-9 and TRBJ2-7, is DTGVSQNPRHKITKRGQNVTFRCDPISEHNRLYWYRQTLGQGPEFLTYFQNEAQLEKSRLLSDRFSAERPKGSFSTLEIQRTEQGDSAMYLCASSSGTGTGEQYFGPGTRLTVT.